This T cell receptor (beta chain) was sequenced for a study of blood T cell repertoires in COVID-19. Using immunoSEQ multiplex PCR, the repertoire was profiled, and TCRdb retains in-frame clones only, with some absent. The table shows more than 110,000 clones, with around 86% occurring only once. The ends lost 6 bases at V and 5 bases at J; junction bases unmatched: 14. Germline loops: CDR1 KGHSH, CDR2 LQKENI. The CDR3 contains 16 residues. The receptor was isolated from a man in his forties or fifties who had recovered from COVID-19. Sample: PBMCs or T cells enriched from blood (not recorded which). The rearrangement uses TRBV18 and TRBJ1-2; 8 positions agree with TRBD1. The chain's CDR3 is CASSQGQGSLTYGYTF. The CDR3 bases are TGTGCCAGCTCTCAAGGACAGGGCTCCCTAACTTATGGCTACACCTTC. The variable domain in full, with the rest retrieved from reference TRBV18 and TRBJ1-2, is NAGVMQNPRHLVRRRGQEARLRCSPMKGHSHVYWYRQLPEEGLKFMVYLQKENIIDESGMPKERFSAEFPKEGPSILRIQQVVRGDSAAYFCASSQGQGSLTYGYTFGSGTRLTVV.